The clone carrying this T cell receptor beta chain came up many times. Antigen: not known. TCRdb re-called the PCR reads through MiXCR, storing one row per CDR3 protein. The data contain a few hundred thousand distinct CDR3 sequences, 24% of them singletons. The sample belongs to a study of molecular identifiers for immune sequencing clone quantification. General study findings and limits: Amid approximately 1 million naive cells, spiked Jurkat TCR RNA from one cell was reportedly still detectable.

The CDR3 totals 17 residues. From germline, CDR1 is MNHNY and CDR2 SVGAGI (reference sequence). V shed 6 bases and J 0 bases; nucleotides not matched to a gene: 11. The source of this sequence is a human donor in good health. Some libraries in this study had Jurkat cell RNA spiked in. Sample: naive CD8+ T cells from blood, with Jurkat cell RNA spiked in. Subset given: FACS-sorted CD8+CD4-CCR7+CD45RA+ naive T cells. The V gene is TRBV6-6, the J gene TRBJ1-5, with TRBD1 matching 7 bases. The CDR3 here is CASSYQGGPYSNQPQHF. The CDR3 DNA reads TGTGCCAGCAGCTATCAGGGGGGCCCTTATAGCAATCAGCCCCAGCATTTT.